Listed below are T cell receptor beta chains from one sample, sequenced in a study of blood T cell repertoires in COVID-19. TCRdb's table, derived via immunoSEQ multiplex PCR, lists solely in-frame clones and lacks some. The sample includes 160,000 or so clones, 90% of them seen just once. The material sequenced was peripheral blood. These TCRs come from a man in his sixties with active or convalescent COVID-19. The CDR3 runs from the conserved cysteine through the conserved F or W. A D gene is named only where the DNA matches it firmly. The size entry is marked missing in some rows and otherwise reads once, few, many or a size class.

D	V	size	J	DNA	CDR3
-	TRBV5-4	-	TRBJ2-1	TGTGCCAGCAGCTTGGATTTCGCTAGCTCTGTCAATGAGCAGTTCTTC	CASSLDFASSVNEQFF
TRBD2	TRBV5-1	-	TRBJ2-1	TGCGCCAGCAGCACGAAACTAGCGGGAGGGCTCGATGAGCAGTTCTTC	CASSTKLAGGLDEQFF
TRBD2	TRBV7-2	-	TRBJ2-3	TGTGCCAGCAGCTTAGTCGAACCAGCGGGGGTGACAGATACGCAGTATTTT	CASSLVEPAGVTDTQYF
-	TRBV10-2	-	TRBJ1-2	TGCGCCAGCAGTGAGGGACACCCTCGAGGTTATGGCTACACCTTC	CASSEGHPRGYGYTF
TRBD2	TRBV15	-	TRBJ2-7	TGTGCCACCAGAAGGACTAGCGACTCCTACGAGCAGTACTTC	CATRRTSDSYEQYF
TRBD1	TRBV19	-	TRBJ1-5	TGTGCCAGTAGCCAGGGGGCTTATAGCAATCAGCCCCAGCATTTT	CASSQGAYSNQPQHF
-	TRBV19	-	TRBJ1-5	TGTGCCAGTAGTATAACAGGGTTCAATCAGCCCCAGCATTTT	CASSITGFNQPQHF
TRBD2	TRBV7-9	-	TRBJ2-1	TGTGCCAGCAGCTCCATGGGGGGGAATGAGCAGTTCTTC	CASSSMGGNEQFF
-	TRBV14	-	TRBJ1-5	TGTGCCAGCAGCCTCTCGACAGAAAATCAGCCCCAGCATTTT	CASSLSTENQPQHF
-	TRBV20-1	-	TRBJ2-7	TGCAGTGCCCCAGGGGGGACAGAGCAGTACTTC	CSAPGGTEQYF
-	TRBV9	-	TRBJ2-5	TGTGCCAGCAGCCCGAGCTACCGGACAACCCAAGAGACCCAGTACTTC	CASSPSYRTTQETQYF
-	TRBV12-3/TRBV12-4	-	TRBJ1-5	TGTGCCAGCAGTCGGGACACCAATCAGCCCCAGCATTTT	CASSRDTNQPQHF
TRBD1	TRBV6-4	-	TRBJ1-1	TGTGCCACCCGGGACAGTAATATGAACACTGAAGCTTTCTTT	CATRDSNMNTEAFF
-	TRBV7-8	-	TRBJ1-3	TGTGCCAGCAGCTTAGGACAGGTGGACTTGAACACCATATATTTT	CASSLGQVDLNTIYF
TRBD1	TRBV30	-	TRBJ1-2	TGTGCCTGGAGAATAGGACAGGGATATGGCTACACCTTC	CAWRIGQGYGYTF
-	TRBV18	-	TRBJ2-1	TGTGCCAGCTCCCCGGACTCGGGTGCCTACAATGAGCAGTTCTTC	CASSPDSGAYNEQFF
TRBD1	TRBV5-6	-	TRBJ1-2	TGTGCCAGCAGCGGGGGCGGACAGGGGGATTTCTATGGCTACACCTTC	CASSGGGQGDFYGYTF
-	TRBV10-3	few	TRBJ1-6	TGTGCCATCAGTGGGGGGCAGGGAAATTCACCCCTCCACTTT	CAISGGQGNSPLHF
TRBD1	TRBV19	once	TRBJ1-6	TGTGCCAGTAGTATAGCGGACAGGGGTCATAATTCACCCCTCCACTTT	CASSIADRGHNSPLHF
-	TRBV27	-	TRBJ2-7	TGTGCCAGCAGTTGGGAGGGCAGGGGCTACGAGCAGTACTTC	CASSWEGRGYEQYF
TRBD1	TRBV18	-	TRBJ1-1	TGTGCCAGCTCACCTGGACAGGCGAACACTGAAGCTTTCTTT	CASSPGQANTEAFF
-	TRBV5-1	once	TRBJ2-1	TGCGCCAGCAGCTTGGTTGTCTGGGACTCCCCTAACAATGAGCAGTTCTTC	CASSLVVWDSPNNEQFF
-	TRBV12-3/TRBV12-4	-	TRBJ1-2	TGTGCCAGCAGTCCGGGGATTACCTATGGCTACACCTTC	CASSPGITYGYTF
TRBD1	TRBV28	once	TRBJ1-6	TGTGCCAGCAGTTCACCCGGGACAGATAATTCACCCCTCCACTTT	CASSSPGTDNSPLHF
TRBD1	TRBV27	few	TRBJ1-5	TGTGCCAGCAGTCGGACAGGGTATAGCAATCAGCCCCAGCATTTT	CASSRTGYSNQPQHF
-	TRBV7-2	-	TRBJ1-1	TGTGCCAGCAGCTCATTGTCGGGGGTAACTGAAGCTTTCTTT	CASSSLSGVTEAFF
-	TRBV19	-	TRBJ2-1	TGTGCCAGTAGTAAAGCCCAGGGTGGGCTAGTCAATGAGCAGTTCTTC	CASSKAQGGLVNEQFF
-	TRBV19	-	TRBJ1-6	TGTGCCAGTAGTATATCGTTACGGGGAAATTCACCCCTCCACTTT	CASSISLRGNSPLHF
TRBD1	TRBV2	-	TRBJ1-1	TGTGCCAGCAGTGTTAGGACAGGGAACACTGAAGCTTTCTTT	CASSVRTGNTEAFF
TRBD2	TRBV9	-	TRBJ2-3	TGTGCCAGCAGCGTAGCACCAGGGAGCGGGGGGGCACAAGATACGCAGTATTTT	CASSVAPGSGGAQDTQYF
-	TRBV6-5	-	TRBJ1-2	TGTGCCAGCAGTTACTCCTCGCGGGGGGCGGGTGGCTACACCTTC	CASSYSSRGAGGYTF
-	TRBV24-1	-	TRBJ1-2	TGTGCCACCTTTTGGCGGGGAACCATAGGGGATGGCTACACCTTC	CATFWRGTIGDGYTF
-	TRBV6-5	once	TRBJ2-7	TGTGCCAGCAGTTACAGGGGGGGTGGTAGCGAGCAGTACTTC	CASSYRGGGSEQYF
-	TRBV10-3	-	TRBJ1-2	TGTGCCATCAGTGAGCCCAGTCTTTCCCAGACTAACTATGGCTACACCTTC	CAISEPSLSQTNYGYTF
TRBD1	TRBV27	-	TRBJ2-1	TGTGCCAGCAAATTATACAGGGGGCCCTACAATGAGCAGTTCTTC	CASKLYRGPYNEQFF